A selection of T cell receptor beta chains follows, all from one sample in a study of beta chain features in type 1 diabetes. Data came from immunoSEQ multiplex PCR; TCRdb stores just in-frame clones and leaves some out. The sample has approximately 170,000 clones, approximately 7.8% seen once. The material sequenced was central memory CD4+ T cells from blood. The source of these receptors is a woman aged 40 to 50 with type 1 diabetes. Both conserved end residues are part of each CDR3. The D gene is left open where the match is weak. Clone size appears in some rows only: once, few, many, or a class for an expanded clone.

>17|TRBJ2-7|TRBV4-2|.|TRBD2
CASSLTSGGNPSYEQYF
TGTGCCAGCAGCCTCACCTCCGGGGGGAACCCGTCCTACGAGCAGTACTTC
>16|TRBJ1-5|TRBV4-1|few|.
CASSQEGGRSNQPQHF
TGCGCCAGCAGCCAAGAAGGCGGTCGGAGCAATCAGCCCCAGCATTTT
>17|TRBJ1-3|TRBV19|.|TRBD1
CASSGRREGGEGNTIYF
TGTGCCAGTAGTGGACGACGCGAAGGGGGCGAAGGAAACACCATATATTTT
>14|TRBJ1-5|TRBV2|few|.
CASSFTGGDQPQHF
TGTGCCAGCAGTTTTACGGGGGGCGATCAGCCCCAGCATTTT
>10|TRBJ2-7|TRBV7-9|few|.
CASAGARQYF
TGTGCCAGCGCAGGTGCAAGGCAGTACTTC
>15|TRBJ2-5|TRBV5-1|many|.
CASSLGGLSSETQYF
TGCGCCAGCAGCTTGGGAGGTCTATCGTCGGAGACCCAGTACTTC
>15|TRBJ1-5|TRBV28|.|TRBD1
CASRQPGQSNQPQHF
TGTGCCAGCAGACAACCGGGACAGAGCAATCAGCCCCAGCATTTT
>14|TRBJ1-1|TRBV11-2|.|.
CASSLYGRGTEAFF
TGTGCCAGCAGCTTGTACGGCAGGGGCACTGAAGCTTTCTTT
>13|TRBJ2-1|TRBV7-2|.|.
CASSLGLYNEQFF
TGTGCCAGCAGCTTAGGACTTTACAATGAGCAGTTCTTC
>11|TRBJ2-7|TRBV2|.|.
CASRESYEQYF
TGTGCCAGCAGAGAGTCCTACGAGCAGTACTTC
>13|TRBJ2-3|TRBV28|.|.
CASTRGVTDTQYF
TGTGCCAGCACCCGCGGTGTTACAGATACGCAGTATTTT
>13|TRBJ2-5|TRBV15|few|.
CATSDTRLGTQYF
TGTGCCACCAGCGACACACGCCTTGGGACCCAGTACTTC
>12|TRBJ2-3|TRBV30|.|.
CAWSASTDTQYF
TGTGCCTGGAGTGCCTCCACAGATACGCAGTATTTT
>14|TRBJ2-5|TRBV4-1|.|.
CASSPQGLKGTQYF
TGCGCCAGCAGCCCTCAGGGTCTTAAAGGGACCCAGTACTTC
>15|TRBJ2-3|TRBV9|few|TRBD2
CASSATSGRTDTQYF
TGTGCCAGCAGCGCGACTAGCGGCCGCACAGATACGCAGTATTTT
>15|TRBJ1-4|TRBV9|.|.
CASSVGIQGDEKLFF
TGTGCCAGCAGCGTAGGAATACAGGGTGATGAAAAACTGTTTTTT
>16|TRBJ2-6|TRBV5-1|.|.
CASSLENFSGANVLTF
TGCGCCAGCAGCTTGGAAAACTTCTCTGGGGCCAACGTCCTGACTTTC
>16|TRBJ2-1|TRBV15|.|TRBD2
CATSRDGLADYNEQFF
TGTGCCACCAGCAGAGATGGTCTAGCGGATTACAATGAGCAGTTCTTC
>13|TRBJ1-5|TRBV25-1|.|TRBD1
CASAGQGNQPQHF
TGTGCCAGCGCGGGACAGGGGAATCAGCCCCAGCATTTT
>15|TRBJ1-1|TRBV18|many|TRBD1
CASSPGTVMNTEAFF
TGTGCCAGCTCTCCGGGGACAGTAATGAACACTGAAGCTTTCTTT
>19|TRBJ1-2|TRBV9|few|.
CASSESYGTGESSNYGYTF
TGTGCCAGCAGCGAGAGTTACGGGACGGGGGAGTCCTCTAACTATGGCTACACCTTC
>12|TRBJ2-7|TRBV7-2|few|.
CASSPVSYEQYF
TGTGCCAGCAGCCCTGTCTCCTACGAGCAGTACTTC
>15|TRBJ2-7|TRBV27|few|TRBD1
CASSYGTGGTYEQYF
TGTGCCAGCAGCTATGGGACAGGGGGCACCTACGAGCAGTACTTC
>18|TRBJ2-7|TRBV2|few|TRBD1
CASSLLGTGGAYLYEQYF
TGTGCCAGCAGCCTTCTCGGGACAGGGGGCGCTTATCTCTACGAGCAGTACTTC
>14|TRBJ1-5|TRBV2|few|.
CASSGGTRSQIQHF
TGTGCCAGCAGTGGAGGGACACGCTCCCAGATCCAGCATTTT
>12|TRBJ2-7|TRBV27|.|TRBD2
CASHGEGRYQYF
TGTGCCAGCCATGGGGAGGGGCGCTACCAGTACTTC
>15|TRBJ2-5|TRBV5-4|.|TRBD1
CASSRGGQGSETQYF
TGTGCCAGCAGCCGTGGTGGACAGGGGTCGGAGACCCAGTACTTC
>15|TRBJ1-5|TRBV28|.|.
CASTYTGTSNQPQHF
TGTGCCAGCACCTACACCGGGACAAGCAATCAGCCCCAGCATTTT
>15|TRBJ2-2|TRBV18|few|TRBD2
CASSLKREITGELFF
TGTGCCAGCTCCCTCAAGCGGGAGATCACCGGGGAGCTGTTTTTT
>15|TRBJ1-1|TRBV18|.|.
CASSPPGLRGTEAFF
TGTGCCAGCTCACCCCCGGGACTGAGGGGCACTGAAGCTTTCTTT
>15|TRBJ2-5|TRBV11-2|.|TRBD2
CASSSSSGSGLAQYF
TGTGCCAGCAGCTCATCGAGCGGGAGCGGCCTAGCCCAGTACTTC
>15|TRBJ2-1|TRBV29-1|few|.
CSVQGGTSSYNEQFF
TGCAGCGTGCAGGGGGGGACTAGCTCCTACAATGAGCAGTTCTTC
>15|TRBJ2-3|TRBV27|few|.
CASRATVYSTDTQYF
TGTGCCAGCAGAGCGACAGTCTATAGCACAGATACGCAGTATTTT
>13|TRBJ1-2|TRBV19|.|TRBD1
CASSVDRPYGYTF
TGTGCCAGTAGTGTGGACAGGCCCTATGGCTACACCTTC
>16|TRBJ2-1|TRBV14|.|TRBD2
CASSRRAGGSSGKQFF
TGTGCCAGCAGCCGACGAGCGGGAGGGTCCTCCGGAAAGCAGTTCTTC
>12|TRBJ2-3|TRBV18|few|.
CASSPSADTQYF
TGTGCCAGCTCACCATCGGCAGATACGCAGTATTTT
>12|TRBJ2-4|TRBV29-1|many|TRBD2
CSSAGEGNIQYF
TGCAGCTCAGCGGGAGAGGGAAACATTCAGTACTTC
>14|TRBJ1-2|TRBV28|once|.
CASITGTPGYGYTF
TGTGCCAGCATTACGGGTACCCCGGGGTATGGCTACACCTTC
>13|TRBJ2-7|TRBV5-1|few|.
CASSLYQGGEQYF
TGCGCCAGCAGCTTGTATCAGGGGGGCGAGCAGTACTTC
>13|TRBJ1-2|TRBV7-2|many|.
CASSPTANYGYTF
TGTGCCAGCAGCCCGACAGCTAACTATGGCTACACCTTC
>18|TRBJ1-6|TRBV15|.|.
CATSRGGSADHAYSPLHF
TGTGCCACCAGCAGAGGAGGGTCGGCGGACCATGCATATTCACCCCTCCACTTT
>13|TRBJ2-1|TRBV4-1|few|.
CASSKRSGDEQFF
TGCGCCAGCAGCAAGCGATCGGGGGATGAGCAGTTCTTC
>15|TRBJ2-3|TRBV11-3|.|TRBD1
CASNLGQGNTDTQYF
TGTGCCAGCAACCTCGGACAGGGCAACACAGATACGCAGTATTTT